This is a list of T cell receptor beta chains from one sample in a study of beta chain features in type 1 diabetes. TCRdb keeps only in-frame clones here, not all; method: immunoSEQ multiplex PCR. The sample has about 620,000 clones; roughly a sixth are singletons. The sequenced material came from naive CD4+ T cells from blood. These receptors originate from a man younger than 30 in good health. Both conserved end residues are part of each CDR3. Fields, in order: clone size, V gene, CDR3 protein. Rows give clone size only sometimes, using once, few, many, or a class for an expanded clone.

NA,TRBV5-1,CASSPARGSGGSDGYTF
few,TRBV12-5,CASGMGTEAFF
NA,TRBV5-1,CASSGLGGRGEKLFF
few,TRBV5-1,CASSLVLTGVFEQYF
NA,TRBV4-2,CASSPRTSGGYEQYF
NA,TRBV7-3,CASSSGSPYNEQFF
few,TRBV2,CASRVRQANYGYTF
NA,TRBV4-2,CASSQGPNTGELFF
NA,TRBV5-4,CASSLVGNYGYTF
few,TRBV7-9,CASSPQGSDSPLHF
NA,TRBV7-8,CASSLMTGSTNTEAFF
NA,TRBV25-1,CASSDRLATDEAFF